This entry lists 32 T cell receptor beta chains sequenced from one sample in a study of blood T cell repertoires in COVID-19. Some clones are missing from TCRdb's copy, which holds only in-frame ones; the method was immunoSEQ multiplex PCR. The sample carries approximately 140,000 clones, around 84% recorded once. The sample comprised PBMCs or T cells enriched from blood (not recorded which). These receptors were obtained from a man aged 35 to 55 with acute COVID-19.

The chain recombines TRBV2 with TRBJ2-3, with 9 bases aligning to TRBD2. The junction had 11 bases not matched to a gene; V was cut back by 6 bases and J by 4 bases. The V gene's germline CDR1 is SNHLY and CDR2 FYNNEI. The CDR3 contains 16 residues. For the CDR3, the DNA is TGTGCCAGCAGGGCAGCGGCGGGGGGGCCTGCAGATACGCAGTATTTT. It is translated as CASRAAAGGPADTQYF.

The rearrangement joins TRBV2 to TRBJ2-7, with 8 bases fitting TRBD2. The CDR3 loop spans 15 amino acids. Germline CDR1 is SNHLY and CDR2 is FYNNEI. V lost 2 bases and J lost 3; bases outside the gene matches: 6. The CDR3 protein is CASSEITSGYYEQYF. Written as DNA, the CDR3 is TGTGCCAGCAGTGAAATTACTAGCGGCTACTACGAGCAGTACTTC.

Here the CDR3 reads CASSLSGGWNQPQHF. The DNA of the CDR3 is TGTGCCAGCAGCTTATCAGGAGGGTGGAATCAGCCCCAGCATTTT. The chain recombines TRBV7-9 with TRBJ1-5; D gene unclear. V lost 2 bases to trimming and J lost 4 bases, with 12 bases between them. Germline V gives CDR1 SEHNR, CDR2 FQNEAQ (reference sequence). This CDR3 has 15 residues. Supplemented by reference TRBV7-9 and TRBJ1-5, the full variable domain reads DTGVSQNPRHKITKRGQNVTFRCDPISEHNRLYWYRQTLGQGPEFLTYFQNEAQLEKSRLLSDRFSAERPKGSFSTLEIQRTEQGDSAMYLCASSLSGGWNQPQHFGDGTRLSIL.

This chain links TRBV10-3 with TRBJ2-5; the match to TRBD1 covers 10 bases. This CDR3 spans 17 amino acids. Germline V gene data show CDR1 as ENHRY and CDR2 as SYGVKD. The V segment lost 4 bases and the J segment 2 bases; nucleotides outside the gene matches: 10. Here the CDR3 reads CAISGQGAFQGQETQYF. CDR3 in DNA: TGTGCCATCAGTGGACAGGGGGCCTTTCAAGGTCAAGAGACCCAGTACTTC.

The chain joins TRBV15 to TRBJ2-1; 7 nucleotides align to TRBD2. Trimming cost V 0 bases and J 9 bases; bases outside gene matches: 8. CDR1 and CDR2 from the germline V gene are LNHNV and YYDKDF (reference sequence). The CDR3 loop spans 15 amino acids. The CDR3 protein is CATSRDKLARVEQFF. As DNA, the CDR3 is TGTGCCACCAGCAGAGATAAACTAGCGAGGGTTGAGCAGTTCTTC.

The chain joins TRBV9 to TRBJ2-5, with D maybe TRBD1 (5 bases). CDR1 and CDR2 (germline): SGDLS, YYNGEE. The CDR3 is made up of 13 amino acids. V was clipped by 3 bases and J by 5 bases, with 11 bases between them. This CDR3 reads CASSATGAETQYF. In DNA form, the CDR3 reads TGTGCCAGCAGCGCAACTGGGGCGGAGACCCAGTACTTC.

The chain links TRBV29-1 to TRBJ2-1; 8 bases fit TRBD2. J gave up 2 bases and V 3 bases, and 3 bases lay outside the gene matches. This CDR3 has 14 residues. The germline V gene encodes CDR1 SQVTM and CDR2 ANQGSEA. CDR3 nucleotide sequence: TGCAGCGTTGACGGCGGGGGGACCTACAATGAGCAGTTCTTC. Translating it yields CSVDGGGTYNEQFF.

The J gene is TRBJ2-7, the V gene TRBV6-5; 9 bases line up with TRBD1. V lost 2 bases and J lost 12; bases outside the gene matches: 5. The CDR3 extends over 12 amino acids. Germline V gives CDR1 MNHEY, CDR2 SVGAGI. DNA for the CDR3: TGTGCCAGCAGTTACCGGACAGGGGCGCGGTACTTC. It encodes CASSYRTGARYF.

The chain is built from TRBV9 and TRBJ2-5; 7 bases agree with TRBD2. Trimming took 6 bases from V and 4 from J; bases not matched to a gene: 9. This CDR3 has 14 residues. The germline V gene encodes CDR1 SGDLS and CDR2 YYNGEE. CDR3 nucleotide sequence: TGTGCCAGCAACCTCGGGGAGGGGATAGAGACCCAGTACTTC. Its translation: CASNLGEGIETQYF. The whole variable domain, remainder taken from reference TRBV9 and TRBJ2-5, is DSGVTQTPKHLITATGQRVTLRCSPRSGDLSVYWYQQSLDQGLQFLIQYYNGEERAKGNILERFSAQQFPDLHSELNLSSLELGDSALYFCASNLGEGIETQYFGPGTRLLVL.

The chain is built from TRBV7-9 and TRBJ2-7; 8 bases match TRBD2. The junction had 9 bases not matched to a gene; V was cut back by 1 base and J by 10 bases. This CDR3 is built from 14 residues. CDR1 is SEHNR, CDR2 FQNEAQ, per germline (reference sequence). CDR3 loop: CASSLGLGGRKQYF. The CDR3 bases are TGTGCCAGCAGCTTAGGACTGGGCGGGAGGAAACAGTACTTC. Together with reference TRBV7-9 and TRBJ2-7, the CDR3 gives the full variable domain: DTGVSQNPRHKITKRGQNVTFRCDPISEHNRLYWYRQTLGQGPEFLTYFQNEAQLEKSRLLSDRFSAERPKGSFSTLEIQRTEQGDSAMYLCASSLGLGGRKQYFGPGTRLTVT.

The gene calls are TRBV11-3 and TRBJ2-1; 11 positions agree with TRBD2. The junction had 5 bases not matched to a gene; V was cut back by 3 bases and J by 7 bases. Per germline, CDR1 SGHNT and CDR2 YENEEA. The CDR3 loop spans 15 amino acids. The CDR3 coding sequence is TGTGCCAGCAGCTTCTCTAGCGGGGGGTCGAATGAGCAGTTCTTC. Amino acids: CASSFSSGGSNEQFF.

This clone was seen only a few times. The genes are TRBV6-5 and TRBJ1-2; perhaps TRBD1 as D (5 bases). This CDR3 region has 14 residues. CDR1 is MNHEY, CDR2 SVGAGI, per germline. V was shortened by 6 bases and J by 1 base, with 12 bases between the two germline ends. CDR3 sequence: CASSGWGGNYGYTF. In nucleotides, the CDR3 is TGTGCCAGCAGCGGGTGGGGGGGTAACTATGGCTACACCTTC.

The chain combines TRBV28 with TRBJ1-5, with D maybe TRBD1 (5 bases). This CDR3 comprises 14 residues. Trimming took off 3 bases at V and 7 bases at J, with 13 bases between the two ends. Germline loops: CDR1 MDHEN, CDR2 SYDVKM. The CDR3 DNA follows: TGTGCCAGCAGTTTCCTCAGGGCTGGGCAGCCCCAGCATTTT. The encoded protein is CASSFLRAGQPQHF.

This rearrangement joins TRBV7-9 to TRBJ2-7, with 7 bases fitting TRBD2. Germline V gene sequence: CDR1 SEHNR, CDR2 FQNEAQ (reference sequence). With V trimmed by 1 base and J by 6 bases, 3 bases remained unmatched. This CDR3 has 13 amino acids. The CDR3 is CASSLGGTIEQYF. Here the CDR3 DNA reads TGTGCCAGCAGCTTAGGGGGGACTATCGAGCAGTACTTC.

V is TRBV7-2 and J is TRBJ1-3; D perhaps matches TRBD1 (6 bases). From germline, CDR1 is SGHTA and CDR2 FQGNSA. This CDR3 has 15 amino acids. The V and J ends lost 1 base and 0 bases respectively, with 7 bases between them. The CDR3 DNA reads TGTGCCAGCAGCTTAGGAGGGGGCTCTGGAAACACCATATATTTT. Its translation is CASSLGGGSGNTIYF.

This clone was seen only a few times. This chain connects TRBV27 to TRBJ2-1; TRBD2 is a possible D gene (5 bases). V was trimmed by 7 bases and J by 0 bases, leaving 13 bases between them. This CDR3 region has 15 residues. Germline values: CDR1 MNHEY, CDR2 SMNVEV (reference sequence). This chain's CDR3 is CASTSLASSYNEQFF. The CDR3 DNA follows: TGTGCCAGCACCTCTTTAGCGTCCTCCTACAATGAGCAGTTCTTC.

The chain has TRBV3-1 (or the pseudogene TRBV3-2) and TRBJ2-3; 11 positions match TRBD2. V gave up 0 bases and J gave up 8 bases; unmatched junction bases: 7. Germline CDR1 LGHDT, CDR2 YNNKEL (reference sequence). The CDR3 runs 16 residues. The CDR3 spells CASSQDLLAGVVTQYF. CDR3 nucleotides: TGTGCCAGCAGCCAAGATCTACTAGCGGGGGTAGTTACGCAGTATTTT.

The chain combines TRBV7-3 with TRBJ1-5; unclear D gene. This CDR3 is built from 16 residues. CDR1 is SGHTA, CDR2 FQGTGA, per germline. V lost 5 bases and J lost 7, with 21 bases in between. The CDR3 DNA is TGTGCCAGCAGCCCCAAAGAGCGGGAATTTAGGCAGCCCCAGCATTTT. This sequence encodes CASSPKEREFRQPQHF.

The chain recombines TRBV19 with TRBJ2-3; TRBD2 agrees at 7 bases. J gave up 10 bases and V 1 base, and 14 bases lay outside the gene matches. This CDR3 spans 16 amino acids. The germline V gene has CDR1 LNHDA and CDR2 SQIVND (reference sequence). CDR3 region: CASSIGATSLSLAQYF. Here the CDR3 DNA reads TGTGCCAGTAGTATAGGGGCGACTAGCTTATCCCTCGCGCAGTATTTT.

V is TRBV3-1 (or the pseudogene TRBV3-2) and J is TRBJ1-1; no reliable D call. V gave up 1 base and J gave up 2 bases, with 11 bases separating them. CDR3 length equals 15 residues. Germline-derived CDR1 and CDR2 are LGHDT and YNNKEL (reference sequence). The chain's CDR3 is CASSQGPLSNTEAFF. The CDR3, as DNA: TGTGCCAGCAGCCAAGGCCCACTGTCCAACACTGAAGCTTTCTTT.

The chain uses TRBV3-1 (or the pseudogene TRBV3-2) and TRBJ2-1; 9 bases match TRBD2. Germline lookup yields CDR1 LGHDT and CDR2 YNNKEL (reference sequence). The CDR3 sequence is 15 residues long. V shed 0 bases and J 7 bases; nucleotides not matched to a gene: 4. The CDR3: CASSQERSGGNEQFF. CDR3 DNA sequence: TGTGCCAGCAGCCAAGAGAGGAGCGGGGGGAATGAGCAGTTCTTC.

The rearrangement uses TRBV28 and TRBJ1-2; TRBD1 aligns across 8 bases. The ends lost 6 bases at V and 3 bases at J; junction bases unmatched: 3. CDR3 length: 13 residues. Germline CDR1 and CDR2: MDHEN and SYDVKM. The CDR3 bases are TGTGCCAGCAGGACAGGGGAGTACTATGGCTACACCTTC. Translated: CASRTGEYYGYTF.

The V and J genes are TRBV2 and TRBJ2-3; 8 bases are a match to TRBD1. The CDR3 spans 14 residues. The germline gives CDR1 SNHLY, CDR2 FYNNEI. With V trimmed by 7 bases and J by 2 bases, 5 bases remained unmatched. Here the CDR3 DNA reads TGTGCCAGCATTCCGGACAGGGACACAGATACGCAGTATTTT. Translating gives CASIPDRDTDTQYF. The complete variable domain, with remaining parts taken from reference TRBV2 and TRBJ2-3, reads EPEVTQTPSHQVTQMGQEVILRCVPISNHLYFYWYRQILGQKVEFLVSFYNNEISEKSEIFDDQFSVERPDGSNFTLKIRSTKLEDSAMYFCASIPDRDTDTQYFGPGTRLTVL.

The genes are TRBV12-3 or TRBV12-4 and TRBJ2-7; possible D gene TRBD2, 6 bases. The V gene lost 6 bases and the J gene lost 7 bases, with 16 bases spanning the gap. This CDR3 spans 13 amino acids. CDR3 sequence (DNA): TGTGCCAGCAGGGGCGGGACCCTTGGGGAGCAGTACTTC. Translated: CASRGGTLGEQYF.

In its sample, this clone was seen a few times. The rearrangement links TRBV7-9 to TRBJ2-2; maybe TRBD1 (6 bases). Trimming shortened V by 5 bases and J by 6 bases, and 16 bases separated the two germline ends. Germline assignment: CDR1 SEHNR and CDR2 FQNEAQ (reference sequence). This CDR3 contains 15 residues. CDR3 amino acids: CASSNRDTVAGELFF. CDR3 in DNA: TGTGCCAGCAGCAACCGGGACACCGTGGCCGGGGAGCTGTTTTTT.

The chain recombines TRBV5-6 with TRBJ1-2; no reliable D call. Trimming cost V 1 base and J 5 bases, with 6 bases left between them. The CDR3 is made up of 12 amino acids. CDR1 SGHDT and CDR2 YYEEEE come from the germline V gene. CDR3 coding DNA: TGTGCCAGCAGCTTGTATTCTTATGGCTACACCTTC. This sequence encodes CASSLYSYGYTF.

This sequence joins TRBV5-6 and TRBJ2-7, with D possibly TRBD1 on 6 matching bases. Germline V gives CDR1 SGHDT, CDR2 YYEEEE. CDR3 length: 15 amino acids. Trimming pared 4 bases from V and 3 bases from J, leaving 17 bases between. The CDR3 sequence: CASSRADRSYYEQYF. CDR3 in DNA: TGTGCCAGCAGCCGCGCTGACAGGTCATACTACGAGCAGTACTTC.

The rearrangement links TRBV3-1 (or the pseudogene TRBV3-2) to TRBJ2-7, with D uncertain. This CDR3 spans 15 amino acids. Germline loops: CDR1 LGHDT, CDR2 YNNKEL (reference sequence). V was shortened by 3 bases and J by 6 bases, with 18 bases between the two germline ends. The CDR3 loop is CASSQTRHLFPEQYF. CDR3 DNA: TGTGCCAGCAGCCAGACGAGACACCTATTCCCCGAGCAGTACTTC.

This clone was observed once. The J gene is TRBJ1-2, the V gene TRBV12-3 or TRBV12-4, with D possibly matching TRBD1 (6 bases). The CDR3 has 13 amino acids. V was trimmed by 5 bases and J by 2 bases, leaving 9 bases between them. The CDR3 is CASSIQGNYGYTF. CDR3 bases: TGTGCCAGCAGTATTCAGGGGAACTATGGCTACACCTTC.

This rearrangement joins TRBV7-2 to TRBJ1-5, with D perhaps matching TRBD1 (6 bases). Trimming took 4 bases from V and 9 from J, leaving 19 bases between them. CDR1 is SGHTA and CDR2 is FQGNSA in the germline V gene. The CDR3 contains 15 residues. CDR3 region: CASSSQGLYGGPQHF. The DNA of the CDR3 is TGTGCCAGCAGCTCTCAGGGGCTCTATGGAGGGCCCCAGCATTTT.

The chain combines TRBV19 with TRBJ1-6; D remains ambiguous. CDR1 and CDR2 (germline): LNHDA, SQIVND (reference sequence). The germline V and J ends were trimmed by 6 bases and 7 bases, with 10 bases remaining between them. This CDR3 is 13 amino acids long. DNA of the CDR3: TGTGCCAGTAGAGAGGGAGGAAATTCACCCCTCCACTTT. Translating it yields CASREGGNSPLHF.

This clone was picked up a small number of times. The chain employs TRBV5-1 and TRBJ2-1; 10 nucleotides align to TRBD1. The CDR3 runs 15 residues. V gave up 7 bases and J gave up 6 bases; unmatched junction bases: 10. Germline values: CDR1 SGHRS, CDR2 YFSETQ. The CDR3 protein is CASLPGTGAPNEQFF. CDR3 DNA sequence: TGCGCCAGCTTGCCCGGGACAGGGGCCCCCAATGAGCAGTTCTTC.